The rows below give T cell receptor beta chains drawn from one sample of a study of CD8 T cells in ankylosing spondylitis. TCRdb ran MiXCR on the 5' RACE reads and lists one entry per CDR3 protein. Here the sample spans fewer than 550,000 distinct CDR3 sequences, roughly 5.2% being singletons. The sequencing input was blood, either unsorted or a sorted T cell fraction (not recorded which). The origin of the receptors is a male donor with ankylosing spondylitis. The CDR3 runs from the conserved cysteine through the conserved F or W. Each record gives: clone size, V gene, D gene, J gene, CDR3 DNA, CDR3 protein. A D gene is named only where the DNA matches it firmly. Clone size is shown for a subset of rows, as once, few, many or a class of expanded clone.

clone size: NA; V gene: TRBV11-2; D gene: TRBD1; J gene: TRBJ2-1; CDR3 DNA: TGTGCCAGCAGCTCGGGACAGGGGGTTTACAATGAGCAGTTCTTC; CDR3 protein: CASSSGQGVYNEQFF
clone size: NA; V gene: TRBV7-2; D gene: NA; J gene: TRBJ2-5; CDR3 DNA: TGTGCCAGCAGCTTGTCGGGCCTAAGGGGGACCCAGTACTTC; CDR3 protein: CASSLSGLRGTQYF
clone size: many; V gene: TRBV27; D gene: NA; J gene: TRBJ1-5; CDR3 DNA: TGTGCCAGCAGTCGTTCTTCAGGGGCAGGGCAGCCCCAGCATTTT; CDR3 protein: CASSRSSGAGQPQHF
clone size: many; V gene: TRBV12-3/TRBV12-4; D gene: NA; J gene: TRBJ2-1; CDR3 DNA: TGTGCCAGCAGTTGGAGTCGAGGGTACAATGAGCAGTTCTTC; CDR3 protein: CASSWSRGYNEQFF
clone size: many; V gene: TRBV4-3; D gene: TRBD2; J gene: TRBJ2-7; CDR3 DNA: TGCGCCAGCAGCCAATCCATAGCGGGAGGCTCCTACGAGCAGTACTTC; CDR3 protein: CASSQSIAGGSYEQYF
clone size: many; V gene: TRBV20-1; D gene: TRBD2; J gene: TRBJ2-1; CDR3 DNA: TGCAGTGCCCTCAGGGCGGGAGGTCTTAGCAATGAGCAGTTCTTC; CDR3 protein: CSALRAGGLSNEQFF
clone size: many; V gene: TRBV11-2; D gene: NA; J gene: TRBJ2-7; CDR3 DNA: TGTGCCAGCAGCATCACTACAGGGTACGAGCAGTACTTC; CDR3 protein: CASSITTGYEQYF
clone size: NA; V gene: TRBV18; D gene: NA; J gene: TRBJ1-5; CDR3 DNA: TGTGCCAGCTCACCACCGGAAAAGGTAGGGCCCCAGCATTTT; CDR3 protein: CASSPPEKVGPQHF
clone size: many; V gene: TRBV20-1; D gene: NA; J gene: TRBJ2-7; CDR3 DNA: TGCAGTGCTAGAGTAGGTCAGGGGAGGAACAAGCAGTACTTC; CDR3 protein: CSARVGQGRNKQYF
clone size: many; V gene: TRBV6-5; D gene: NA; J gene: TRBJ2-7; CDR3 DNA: TGTGCCAGCAGTTACTCGGGGCCCCGGGACGAGCAGTACTTC; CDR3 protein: CASSYSGPRDEQYF
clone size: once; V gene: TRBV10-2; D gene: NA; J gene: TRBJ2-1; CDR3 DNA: TGCGCCAGCAGTGAGCTGCAGTTTGGCGATGAGCAGTTCTTC; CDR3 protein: CASSELQFGDEQFF
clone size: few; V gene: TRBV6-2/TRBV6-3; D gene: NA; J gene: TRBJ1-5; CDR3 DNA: TGTGCCAGCAGTTATTTCAGGGGTCAGCCCCAGCATTTT; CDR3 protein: CASSYFRGQPQHF
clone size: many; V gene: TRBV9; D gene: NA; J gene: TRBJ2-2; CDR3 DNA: TGTGCCAGCAGCGTGACTGCCGAGGGGCCGAACACCGGGGAGCTGTTTTTT; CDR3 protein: CASSVTAEGPNTGELFF
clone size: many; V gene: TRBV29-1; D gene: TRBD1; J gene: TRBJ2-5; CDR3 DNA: TGCAGCGTTGAACTGTTGGGACAGGACCAAGAGACCCAGTACTTC; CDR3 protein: CSVELLGQDQETQYF
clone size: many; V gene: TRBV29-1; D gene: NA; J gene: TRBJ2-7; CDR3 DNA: TGCAGCGTAAAAGGACTGGTATCCTACGAGCAGTACTTC; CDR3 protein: CSVKGLVSYEQYF
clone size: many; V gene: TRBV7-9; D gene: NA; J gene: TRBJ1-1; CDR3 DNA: TGTGCCAGCAGTAGAGGGATCGAAAAAGCTTTCTTT; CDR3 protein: CASSRGIEKAFF
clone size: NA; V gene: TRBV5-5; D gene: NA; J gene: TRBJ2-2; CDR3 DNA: TGTGCCAGCAGCTTGGTGGGTGTCGGGGAGCTGTTTTTT; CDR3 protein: CASSLVGVGELFF
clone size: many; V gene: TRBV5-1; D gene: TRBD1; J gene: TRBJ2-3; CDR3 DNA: TGCGCCAGCAGCCCCGGACAGGGGGGCTCAGATACGCAGTATTTT; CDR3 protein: CASSPGQGGSDTQYF
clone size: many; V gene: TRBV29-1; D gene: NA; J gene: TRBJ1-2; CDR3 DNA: TGCAGCGCCCCGGAGCCGGGTGTTTGGTATGGCTACACCTTC; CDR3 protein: CSAPEPGVWYGYTF
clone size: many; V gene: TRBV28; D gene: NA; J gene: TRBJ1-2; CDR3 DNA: TGTGCCAGCAGGCGTGAGGGTGTAGATTATGGCTACACCTTC; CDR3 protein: CASRREGVDYGYTF
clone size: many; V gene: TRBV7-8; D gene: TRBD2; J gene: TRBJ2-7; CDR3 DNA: TGTGCCAGCAGCCGAATAGCGGGATTCTACGAGCAGTACTTC; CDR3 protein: CASSRIAGFYEQYF
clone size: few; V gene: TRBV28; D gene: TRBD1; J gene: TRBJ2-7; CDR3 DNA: TGTGCCAGCAGTGGACCGGGACAGGAGGACTACGAGCAGTACTTC; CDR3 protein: CASSGPGQEDYEQYF
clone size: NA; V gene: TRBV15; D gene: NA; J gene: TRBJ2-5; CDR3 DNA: TGTGCCACCAGCAGAGGAGACCGGGCCCCTACCCTGGGAGAGACCCAGTACTTC; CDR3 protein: CATSRGDRAPTLGETQYF
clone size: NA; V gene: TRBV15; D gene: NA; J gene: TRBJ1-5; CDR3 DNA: TGTGCCACCAGCAGACAAGGGGGGGGGCGGGAACAGCCCCAGCATTTT; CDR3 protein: CATSRQGGGREQPQHF
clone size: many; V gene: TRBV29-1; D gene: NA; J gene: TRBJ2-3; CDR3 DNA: TGCAGCGTTGTGGGGGGCGGAAAAATTAGCACAGATACGCAGTATTTT; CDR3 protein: CSVVGGGKISTDTQYF
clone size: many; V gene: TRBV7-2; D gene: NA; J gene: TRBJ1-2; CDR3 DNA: TGTGCCAGCAGCTTAGCGCAGGGCACCTATGGCTACACCTTC; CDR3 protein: CASSLAQGTYGYTF
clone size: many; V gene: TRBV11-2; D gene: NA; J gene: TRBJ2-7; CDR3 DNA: TGTGCCAGCAGCTTAGAGGTGACCTACGAGCAGTACTTC; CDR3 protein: CASSLEVTYEQYF
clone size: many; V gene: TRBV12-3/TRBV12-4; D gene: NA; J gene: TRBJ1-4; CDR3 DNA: TGTGCCAGCAGCTTCACGACCCAGGAAAAACTGTTTTTT; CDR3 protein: CASSFTTQEKLFF
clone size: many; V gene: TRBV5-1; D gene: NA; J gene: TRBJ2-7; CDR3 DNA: TGCGCCAGCAGCTCCTCCAACGGCAGGGCCTACGAGCAGTACTTC; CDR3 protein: CASSSSNGRAYEQYF
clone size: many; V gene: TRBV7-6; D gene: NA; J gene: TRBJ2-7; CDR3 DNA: TGTGCCAGCAGTCAGCTCAGGGGGGACTACGAGCAGTACTTC; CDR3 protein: CASSQLRGDYEQYF
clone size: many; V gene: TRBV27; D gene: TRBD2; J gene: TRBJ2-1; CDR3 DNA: TGTGCCATCGGACTAGCGGGAATTGGGGAGCAGTTCTTC; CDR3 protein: CAIGLAGIGEQFF
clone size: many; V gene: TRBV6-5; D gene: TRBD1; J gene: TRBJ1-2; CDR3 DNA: TGTGCCAGCAGAAACTCCATACAGGGGGTCCATGGCTACACCTTC; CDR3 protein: CASRNSIQGVHGYTF
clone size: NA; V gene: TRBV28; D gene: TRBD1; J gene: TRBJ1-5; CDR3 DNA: TGTGCCAGCAGTTCTCTATTGGGACAGGGTGGGGACCTTAGCAATCAGCCCCAGCATTTT; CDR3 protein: CASSSLLGQGGDLSNQPQHF
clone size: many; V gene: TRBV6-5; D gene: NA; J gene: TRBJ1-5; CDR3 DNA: TGTGCCAGCAGTTACCCGGAGACTACTAGCAATCAGCCCCAGCATTTT; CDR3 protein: CASSYPETTSNQPQHF
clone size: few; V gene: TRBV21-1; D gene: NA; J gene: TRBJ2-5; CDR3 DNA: TGTGCCAGCAGCAAATTTATTATTTTCCCGAGACAAGAGACCCAGTACTTC; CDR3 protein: CASSKFIIFPRQETQYF
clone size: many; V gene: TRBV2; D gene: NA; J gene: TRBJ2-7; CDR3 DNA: TGTGCCAGCAGACCCCTATGGAGGGACAGCTTTATCTCCTACGAGCAGTACTTC; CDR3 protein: CASRPLWRDSFISYEQYF
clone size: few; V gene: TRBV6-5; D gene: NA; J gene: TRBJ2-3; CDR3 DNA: TGTGCCAGCAGTTACGACGATACGCAGTATTTT; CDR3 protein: CASSYDDTQYF
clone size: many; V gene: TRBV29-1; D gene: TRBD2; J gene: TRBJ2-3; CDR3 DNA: TGCAGCGTTCCACAAGCATTCGGTACTAGCGGGAGCACAGATACGCAGTATTTT; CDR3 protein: CSVPQAFGTSGSTDTQYF
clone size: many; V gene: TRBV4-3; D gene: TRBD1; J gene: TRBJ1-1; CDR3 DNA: TGCGCCAGCAGCCATGACAGGGGTGAGCGAATGAACACTGAAGCTTTCTTT; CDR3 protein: CASSHDRGERMNTEAFF
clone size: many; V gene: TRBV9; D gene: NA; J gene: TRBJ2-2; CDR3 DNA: TGTGCCAGCAGTCGATTTCGGACAGCCGAAGGGACCGGGGAGCTGTTTTTT; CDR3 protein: CASSRFRTAEGTGELFF
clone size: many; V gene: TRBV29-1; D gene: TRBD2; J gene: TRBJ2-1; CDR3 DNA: TGCAGCGTTGATCACCTAGCGGATTCGAATGAGCAGTTCTTC; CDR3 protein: CSVDHLADSNEQFF
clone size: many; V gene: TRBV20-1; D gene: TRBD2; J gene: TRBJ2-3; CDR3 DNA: TGCAGTGCGAAAAAGGGAGGGGAGGGCACAGATACGCAGTATTTT; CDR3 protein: CSAKKGGEGTDTQYF
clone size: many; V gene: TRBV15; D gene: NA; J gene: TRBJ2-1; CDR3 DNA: TGTGCCACCAGCAGTGCCCGGGGCACCTACAATGAGCAGTTCTTC; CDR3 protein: CATSSARGTYNEQFF
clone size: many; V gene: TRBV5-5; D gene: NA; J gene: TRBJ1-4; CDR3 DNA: TGTGCCAGCAGCCCCCCGGGGCGGAATGAAAAACTGTTTTTT; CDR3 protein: CASSPPGRNEKLFF
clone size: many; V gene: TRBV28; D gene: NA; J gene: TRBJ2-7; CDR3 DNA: TGTGCCAGCATCCCAGTTCCGGGGTCCAACGAGCAGTACTTC; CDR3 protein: CASIPVPGSNEQYF
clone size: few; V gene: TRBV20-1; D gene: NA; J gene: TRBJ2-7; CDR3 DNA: TGCAGTGCTGTACGGACGGAAGCCTACGAGCAGTACTTC; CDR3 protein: CSAVRTEAYEQYF
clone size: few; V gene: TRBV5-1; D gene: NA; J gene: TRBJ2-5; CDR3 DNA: TGCGCCAGCAGTGCCGTAGGACAGACCCAAGAGACCCAGTACTTC; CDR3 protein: CASSAVGQTQETQYF